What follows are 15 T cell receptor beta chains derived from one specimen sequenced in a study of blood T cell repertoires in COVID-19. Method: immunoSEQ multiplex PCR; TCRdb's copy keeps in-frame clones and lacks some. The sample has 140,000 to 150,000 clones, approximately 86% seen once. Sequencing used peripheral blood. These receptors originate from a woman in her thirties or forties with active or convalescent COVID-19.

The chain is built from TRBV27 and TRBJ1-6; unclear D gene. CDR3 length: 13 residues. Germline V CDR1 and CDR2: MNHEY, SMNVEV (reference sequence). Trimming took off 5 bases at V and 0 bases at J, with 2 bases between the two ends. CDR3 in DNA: TGTGCCAGCAGTCTCTCCTATAATTCACCCCTCCACTTT. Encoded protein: CASSLSYNSPLHF.

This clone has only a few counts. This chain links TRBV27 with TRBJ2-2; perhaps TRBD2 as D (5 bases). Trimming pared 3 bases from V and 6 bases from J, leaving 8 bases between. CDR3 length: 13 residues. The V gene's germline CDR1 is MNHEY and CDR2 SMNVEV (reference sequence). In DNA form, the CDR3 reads TGTGCCAGCAGTTTCGGAGGTGCCGGGGAGCTGTTTTTT. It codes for CASSFGGAGELFF.

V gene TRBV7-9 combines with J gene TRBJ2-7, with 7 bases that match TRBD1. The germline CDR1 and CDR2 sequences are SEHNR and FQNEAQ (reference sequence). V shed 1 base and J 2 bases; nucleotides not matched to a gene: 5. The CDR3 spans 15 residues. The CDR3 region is CASSLEQGKTYEQYF. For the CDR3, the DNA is TGTGCCAGCAGCTTAGAACAGGGGAAAACCTACGAGCAGTACTTC.

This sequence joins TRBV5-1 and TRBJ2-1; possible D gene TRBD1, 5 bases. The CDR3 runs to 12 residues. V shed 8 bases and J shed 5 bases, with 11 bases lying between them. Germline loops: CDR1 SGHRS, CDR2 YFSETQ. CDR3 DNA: TGCGCCAGTTGGACACCTCACAATGAGCAGTTCTTC. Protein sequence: CASWTPHNEQFF.

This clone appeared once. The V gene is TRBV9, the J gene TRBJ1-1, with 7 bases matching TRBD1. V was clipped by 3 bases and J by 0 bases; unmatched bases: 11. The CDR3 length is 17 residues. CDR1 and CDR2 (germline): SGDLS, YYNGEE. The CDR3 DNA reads TGTGCCAGCAGCGCGCGGGACAGCTACATGCTGAACACTGAAGCTTTCTTT. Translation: CASSARDSYMLNTEAFF.

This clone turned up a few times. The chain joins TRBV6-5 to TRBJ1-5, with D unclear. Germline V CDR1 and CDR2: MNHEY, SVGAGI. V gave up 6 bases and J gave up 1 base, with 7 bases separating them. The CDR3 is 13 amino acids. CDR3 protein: CASRPGSNQPQHF. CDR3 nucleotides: TGTGCCAGCAGACCGGGAAGCAATCAGCCCCAGCATTTT.

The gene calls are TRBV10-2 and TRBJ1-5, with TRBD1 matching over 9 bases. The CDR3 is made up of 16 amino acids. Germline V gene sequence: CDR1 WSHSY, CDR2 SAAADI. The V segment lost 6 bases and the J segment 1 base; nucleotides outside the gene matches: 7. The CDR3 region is CASSTTGGRSNQPQHF. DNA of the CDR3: TGCGCCAGCAGCACTACAGGGGGCAGGAGCAATCAGCCCCAGCATTTT.

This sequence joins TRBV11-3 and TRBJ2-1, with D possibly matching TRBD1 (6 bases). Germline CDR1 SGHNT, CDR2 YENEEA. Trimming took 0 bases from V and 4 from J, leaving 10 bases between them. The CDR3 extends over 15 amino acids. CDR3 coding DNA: TGTGCCAGCAGCTTAGAACAGGGTCTATACAATGAGCAGTTCTTC. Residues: CASSLEQGLYNEQFF.

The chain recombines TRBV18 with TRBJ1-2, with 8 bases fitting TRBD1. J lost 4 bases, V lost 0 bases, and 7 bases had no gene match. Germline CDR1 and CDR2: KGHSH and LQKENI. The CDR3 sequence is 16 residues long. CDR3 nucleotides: TGTGCCAGCTCACCACCGGACAGGGAGATGAGCTATGGCTACACCTTC. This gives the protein CASSPPDREMSYGYTF. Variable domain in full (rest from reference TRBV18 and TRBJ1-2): NAGVMQNPRHLVRRRGQEARLRCSPMKGHSHVYWYRQLPEEGLKFMVYLQKENIIDESGMPKERFSAEFPKEGPSILRIQQVVRGDSAAYFCASSPPDREMSYGYTFGSGTRLTVV.

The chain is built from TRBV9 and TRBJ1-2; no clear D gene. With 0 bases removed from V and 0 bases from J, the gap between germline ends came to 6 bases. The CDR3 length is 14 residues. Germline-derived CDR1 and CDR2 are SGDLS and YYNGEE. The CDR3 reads CASSVAESNYGYTF. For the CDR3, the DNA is TGTGCCAGCAGCGTAGCCGAGTCTAACTATGGCTACACCTTC.

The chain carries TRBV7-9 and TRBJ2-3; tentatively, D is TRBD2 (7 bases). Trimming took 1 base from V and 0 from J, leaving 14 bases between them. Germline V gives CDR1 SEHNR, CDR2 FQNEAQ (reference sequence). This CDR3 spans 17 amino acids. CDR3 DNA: TGTGCCAGCAGCTTAGAGGGGGGGATTTCTAGCACAGATACGCAGTATTTT. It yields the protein CASSLEGGISSTDTQYF.

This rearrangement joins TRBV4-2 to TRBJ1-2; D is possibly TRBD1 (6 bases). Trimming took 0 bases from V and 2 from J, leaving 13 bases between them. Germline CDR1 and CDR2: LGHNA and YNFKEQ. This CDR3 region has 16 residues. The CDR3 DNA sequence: TGTGCCAGCAGCCAAGATGCCGGACAGCTAAACTATGGCTACACCTTC. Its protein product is CASSQDAGQLNYGYTF.

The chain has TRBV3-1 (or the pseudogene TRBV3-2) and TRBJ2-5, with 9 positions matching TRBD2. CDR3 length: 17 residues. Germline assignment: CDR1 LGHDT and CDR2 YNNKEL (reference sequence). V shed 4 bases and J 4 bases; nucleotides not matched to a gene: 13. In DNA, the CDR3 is TGTGCCAGCAGCCCTTTGACGGGCGGGGGGGCATCAGAGACCCAGTACTTC. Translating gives CASSPLTGGGASETQYF.

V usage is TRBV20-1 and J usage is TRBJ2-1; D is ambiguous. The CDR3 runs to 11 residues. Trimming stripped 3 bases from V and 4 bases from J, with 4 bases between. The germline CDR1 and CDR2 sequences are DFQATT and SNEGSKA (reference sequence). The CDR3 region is CSARRYNEQFF. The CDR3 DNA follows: TGCAGTGCTAGGCGGTACAATGAGCAGTTCTTC.

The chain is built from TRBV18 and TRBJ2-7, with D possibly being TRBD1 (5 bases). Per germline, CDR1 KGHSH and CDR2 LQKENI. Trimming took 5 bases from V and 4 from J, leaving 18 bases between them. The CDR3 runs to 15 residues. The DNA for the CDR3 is TGTGCCAGCTCAAAACCAGGGATATACGGGTACGAGCAGTACTTC. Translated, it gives CASSKPGIYGYEQYF.